The 19 T cell receptor beta chains given below trace back to one sample, sequenced in a study of T cells after yellow fever vaccination (dated by TCRdb to 2018 to 2020). Sample treatment or condition, as interpreted from the label and publication: live attenuated yellow fever vaccine strain. Library preparation employed 5' RACE. The instrument was an Illumina NovaSeq 6000. TCRdb applied fastp at Q25 and MiXCR to the public reads, then kept only in-frame beta chains. Every entry covers one CDR3 protein and lists the most common genes and DNA from its rows. The sample records a few hundred thousand distinct CDR3 sequences, around 20% of which are singletons. Roughly 19% of the sample is held by the ten biggest clonotypes. The specimen comprised PBMCs, sampled before the yellow fever booster vaccination. These receptor sequences come from a man younger than 30 who received the YFV17D yellow fever vaccine.

This clonotype was counted only a few times. The chain has TRBV7-2 and TRBJ2-7; TRBD2 matches at 8 bases. J gave up 0 bases and V 4 bases, and 8 bases lay outside the gene matches. Germline V CDR1 and CDR2: SGHTA, FQGNSA. There are 16 residues in the CDR3. The CDR3 sequence is CASSSRLARLSYEQYF. In DNA form, the CDR3 reads TGTGCCAGCAGCTCCCGACTAGCGCGCCTCTCCTACGAGCAGTACTTC.

The gene calls are TRBV20-1 and TRBJ1-2; D is undetermined. Germline V gene data show CDR1 as DFQATT and CDR2 as SNEGSKA (reference sequence). Trimming took 5 bases from V and 7 from J, leaving 14 bases between them. CDR3 length equals 12 residues. The CDR3 DNA reads as TGCAGTGCTCTTAGCCTCGTAGTTGGCTACACCTTC. It encodes CSALSLVVGYTF.

V and J are TRBV18 and TRBJ2-2, with 7 nucleotides matching TRBD1. This CDR3 region has 13 residues. Germline CDR1 is KGHSH and CDR2 is LQKENI. V trimming: 6 bases; J trimming: 5 bases; junction bases outside the gene matches: 3. Written as DNA, the CDR3 is TGTGCCAGCTCTCAACAGGGGACCGGGGAGCTGTTTTTT. Translating it yields CASSQQGTGELFF.

V gene TRBV7-2 combines with J gene TRBJ2-2, with a tentative D call TRBD2 (5 bases). The CDR3 consists of 17 residues. V lost 4 bases and J lost 3, with 18 bases in between. In germline, CDR1 is SGHTA, CDR2 FQGNSA. The CDR3 protein is CASSSPPEGSHTGELFF. Written as DNA, the CDR3 is TGTGCCAGCAGCTCCCCCCCTGAGGGCTCCCACACCGGGGAGCTGTTTTTT.

This chain joins TRBV24-1 and TRBJ1-2; possibly TRBD1 for D (6 bases). CDR1 and CDR2 from the germline V gene are KGHDR and SFDVKD. V dropped 3 bases and J dropped 9 bases, with 19 bases sitting between them. This CDR3 is 15 amino acids long. In DNA, the CDR3 is TGTGCCACCAGTGATAGCAAAGGGGCAGGGGATTGCTACACCTTC. This sequence encodes CATSDSKGAGDCYTF.

The chain links TRBV13 to TRBJ2-3, with 10 nucleotides matching TRBD2. The germline V gene encodes CDR1 PRHDT and CDR2 FYEKMQ (reference sequence). The CDR3 consists of 17 residues. V dropped 7 bases and J dropped 0; count of bases not matched to a gene: 10. The CDR3 protein is CASNEFGLAVSTDTQYF. The CDR3 DNA follows: TGTGCCAGCAACGAATTCGGACTAGCGGTGAGCACAGATACGCAGTATTTT. The full variable domain, completed using reference TRBV13 and TRBJ2-3, is AAGVIQSPRHLIKEKRETATLKCYPIPRHDTVYWYQQGPGQDPQFLISFYEKMQSDKGSIPDRFSAQQFSDYHSELNMSSLELGDSALYFCASNEFGLAVSTDTQYFGPGTRLTVL.

A few counts support this clonotype. The chain couples TRBV3-1 to TRBJ1-2; 9 bases match TRBD1. The germline gives CDR1 LGHDT, CDR2 YNNKEL (reference sequence). The junction had 6 bases not matched to a gene; V was cut back by 4 bases and J by 3 bases. The CDR3 spans 15 residues. The CDR3 sequence: CASSPGQGTYYGYTF. The CDR3 region has the DNA TGTGCCAGCAGCCCCGGACAGGGGACCTACTATGGCTACACCTTC.

The chain employs TRBV7-2 and TRBJ1-2; 9 bases align to TRBD1. Germline loops: CDR1 SGHTA, CDR2 FQGNSA. The V gene end was trimmed by 5 bases and the J gene end by 7 bases; junction bases not matched to a gene: 5. The CDR3 is 13 residues long. The DNA for the CDR3 is TGTGCCAGCAGCGAACGGGACAGGGTTGGCTACACCTTC. Residues: CASSERDRVGYTF.

The chain carries TRBV5-1 and TRBJ2-3; tentatively, D is TRBD2 (7 bases). V was cut by 4 bases and J by 3 bases, with 15 bases left in between. Germline values: CDR1 SGHRS, CDR2 YFSETQ. The CDR3 length is 15 residues. The CDR3 DNA is TGCGCCAGCAGCGGGGGGGCTTGGGAGACAGATACGCAGTATTTT. Its translation is CASSGGAWETDTQYF. Using reference TRBV5-1 and TRBJ2-3 for the parts outside the CDR3, the full variable domain is KAGVTQTPRYLIKTRGQQVTLSCSPISGHRSVSWYQQTPGQGLQFLFEYFSETQRNKGNFPGRFSGRQFSNSRSEMNVSTLELGDSALYLCASSGGAWETDTQYFGPGTRLTVL.

This clonotype was found a few times. J is TRBJ1-1 and V is TRBV4-3; 7 bases match TRBD1. The CDR3 consists of 15 residues. The V and J ends lost 4 bases and 12 bases, in that order; junction bases with no gene match: 17. Germline CDR1 LGHNA, CDR2 YSLEER. Written as DNA, the CDR3 is TGCGCCAGCAGCCTATCCAGGGGGGCACTGAAGCGTACTTTCTTT. This gives the protein CASSLSRGALKRTFF.

V gene TRBV12-3 or TRBV12-4 combines with J gene TRBJ2-7, with D perhaps given as TRBD1 or TRBD2 (6 bases each). V lost 5 bases and J lost 4, with 21 bases in between. This CDR3 spans 16 amino acids. In nucleotides, the CDR3 is TGTGCCAGCAGTCCCGGTCGGGGGCTAGCGCAGTACGAGCAGTACTTC. Protein: CASSPGRGLAQYEQYF.

The gene calls are TRBV14 and TRBJ1-2; D unclear. This CDR3 spans 15 amino acids. V lost 4 bases and J lost 8, with 20 bases in between. Germline values: CDR1 SGHDN, CDR2 FVKESK. The CDR3 reads CASSLTRFSGGGYTF. The CDR3 DNA is TGTGCCAGCAGCCTGACCCGGTTCTCGGGAGGAGGCTACACCTTC.

This clonotype has more than one count but fewer than ten. This rearrangement joins TRBV7-6 to TRBJ2-5, with TRBD2 matching 9 bases. Germline trimming cut 0 bases from V and 4 bases from J; bases unmatched to any gene: 12. The CDR3 spans 18 residues. CDR1 and CDR2 (germline): SGHVS, FNYEAQ. CDR3 in DNA: TGTGCCAGCAGCTTAGCGCCAGCGGGGGGCCTTGAGGGAGAGACCCAGTACTTC. Translated: CASSLAPAGGLEGETQYF.

The V call is TRBV7-6, the J call TRBJ2-3, with 8 bases that match TRBD2. The V segment lost 7 bases and the J segment 4 bases; nucleotides outside the gene matches: 13. In germline, CDR1 is SGHVS, CDR2 FNYEAQ. The CDR3 covers 16 residues. Here the CDR3 reads CASTRAGVSWADTQYF. The CDR3 nucleotides are TGTGCCAGCACCCGAGCGGGGGTCAGTTGGGCAGATACGCAGTATTTT.

The CDR3 protein is CASSRPEGGDTDTQYF. The CDR3 bases are TGTGCCAGCAGCCGACCTGAGGGGGGAGACACAGATACGCAGTATTTT. The chain joins TRBV7-2 to TRBJ2-3, with D perhaps matching TRBD1 or TRBD2 (6 bases each). The length of the CDR3 is 16 residues. Between the trimmed V and J ends, which lost 5 bases and 2 bases, there was a span of 17 bases. CDR1 is SGHTA, CDR2 FQGNSA, per germline.

This clonotype was picked up a small number of times. The genes are TRBV7-9 and TRBJ2-7; D tentatively reads TRBD1 or TRBD2 (5 bases each). V dropped 5 bases and J dropped 4 bases, with 15 bases sitting between them. This CDR3 contains 14 residues. CDR1 SEHNR and CDR2 FQNEAQ come from the germline V gene (reference sequence). Here the CDR3 DNA reads TGTGCCAGCAGCACATCCGGGGCCGGGTACGAGCAGTACTTC. Protein product: CASSTSGAGYEQYF. Complete variable domain (other parts from reference TRBV7-9 and TRBJ2-7): DTGVSQNPRHKITKRGQNVTFRCDPISEHNRLYWYRQTLGQGPEFLTYFQNEAQLEKSRLLSDRFSAERPKGSFSTLEIQRTEQGDSAMYLCASSTSGAGYEQYFGPGTRLTVT.

This clonotype was recorded a few times. V is TRBV19 and J is TRBJ2-1; TRBD2 aligns across 9 bases. The CDR3 consists of 19 residues. V was clipped by 3 bases and J by 0 bases; unmatched bases: 12. From germline, CDR1 is LNHDA and CDR2 SQIVND (reference sequence). The CDR3 region is CASSIAGGGASSSYNEQFF. CDR3 nucleotides: TGTGCCAGTAGTATTGCTGGCGGGGGGGCCTCGAGCTCCTACAATGAGCAGTTCTTC.

This chain connects TRBV11-2 to TRBJ1-1, with 7 bases aligning to TRBD1. Germline-derived CDR1 and CDR2 are SGHAT and FQNNGV. V was clipped by 6 bases and J by 1 base; unmatched bases: 8. The CDR3 consists of 15 residues. The CDR3 coding sequence is TGTGCCAGCAGAGCAGGGACAGTGAAGAACACTGAAGCTTTCTTT. It codes for CASRAGTVKNTEAFF. The whole variable domain, remainder taken from reference TRBV11-2 and TRBJ1-1, is EAGVAQSPRYKIIEKRQSVAFWCNPISGHATLYWYQQILGQGPKLLIQFQNNGVVDDSQLPKDRFSAERLKGVDSTLKIQPAKLEDSAVYLCASRAGTVKNTEAFFGQGTRLTVV.

V gene TRBV4-3 combines with J gene TRBJ2-7; D unclear. The CDR3 totals 15 residues. Germline V gene data show CDR1 as LGHNA and CDR2 as YSLEER. V lost 3 bases, J lost 0 bases, and 12 bases lay in between. CDR3: CASSHSYESSYEQYF. For the CDR3, the DNA is TGCGCCAGCAGCCACAGCTATGAGAGCTCCTACGAGCAGTACTTC.